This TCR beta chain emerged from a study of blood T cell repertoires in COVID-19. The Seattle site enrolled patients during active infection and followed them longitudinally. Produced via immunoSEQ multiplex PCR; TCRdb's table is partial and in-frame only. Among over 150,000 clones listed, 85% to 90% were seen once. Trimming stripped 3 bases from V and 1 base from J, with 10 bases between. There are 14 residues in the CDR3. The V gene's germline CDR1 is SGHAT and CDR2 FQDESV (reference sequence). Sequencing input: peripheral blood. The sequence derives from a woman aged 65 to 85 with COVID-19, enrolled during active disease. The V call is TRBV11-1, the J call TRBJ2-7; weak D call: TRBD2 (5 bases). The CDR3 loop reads CASSLGGSSYEQYF. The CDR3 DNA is TGTGCCAGCAGCTTGGGCGGGTCTTCCTACGAGCAGTACTTC.